This T cell receptor beta chain is from a study of blood T cell repertoires in COVID-19. Overall study context: Italy, Spain and the United States were the sources of the convalescent and acute COVID-19 samples. PBMCs, B-cell-depleted T cells, or T cells were the source of the cDNA or gDNA that made up the material.

As originally analysed: Reference gene primer amplification gave nucleated cell count estimates. The table came from immunoSEQ multiplex PCR; TCRdb's copy has only in-frame clones and leaves some out. V, J and clone size are taken as reported in that table, and D and trimming were inferred from the DNA itself. Altogether tens of thousands of clones are present, approximately 85% being singletons, with the ten largest covering about a sixth. Germline V gives CDR1 MNHNS, CDR2 SASEGT. The CDR3 has 15 residues. Trimming took 3 bases from V and 2 from J; bases not matched to a gene: 3. The receptor's source is a human donor in a cohort sampled during active COVID-19. The donor label of this sample is uncertain. The V gene is TRBV6-1, the J gene TRBJ2-3, with TRBD2 identical over 9 bases. The specimen was peripheral blood. In nucleotides, the CDR3 is TGTGCCAGCAGTGAGGTAGCGGGGGTCACAGATACGCAGTATTTT. Its protein is CASSEVAGVTDTQYF.